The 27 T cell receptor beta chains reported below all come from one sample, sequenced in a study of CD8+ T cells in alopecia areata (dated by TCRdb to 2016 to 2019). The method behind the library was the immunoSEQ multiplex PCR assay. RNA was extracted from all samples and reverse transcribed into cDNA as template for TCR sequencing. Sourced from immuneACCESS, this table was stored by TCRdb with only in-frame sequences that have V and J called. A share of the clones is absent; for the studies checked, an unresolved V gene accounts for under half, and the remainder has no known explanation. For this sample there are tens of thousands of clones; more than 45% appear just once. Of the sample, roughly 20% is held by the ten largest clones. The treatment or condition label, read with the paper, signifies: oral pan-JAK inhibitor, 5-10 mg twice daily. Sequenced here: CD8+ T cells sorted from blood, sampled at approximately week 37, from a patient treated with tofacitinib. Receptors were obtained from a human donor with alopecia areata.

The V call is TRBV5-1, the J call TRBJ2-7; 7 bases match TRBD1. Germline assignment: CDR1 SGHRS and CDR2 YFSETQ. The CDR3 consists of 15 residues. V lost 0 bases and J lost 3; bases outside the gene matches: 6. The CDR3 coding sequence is TGCGCCAGCAGCTTGGAATCCGGGACAGTCTACGAGCAGTACTTC. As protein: CASSLESGTVYEQYF.

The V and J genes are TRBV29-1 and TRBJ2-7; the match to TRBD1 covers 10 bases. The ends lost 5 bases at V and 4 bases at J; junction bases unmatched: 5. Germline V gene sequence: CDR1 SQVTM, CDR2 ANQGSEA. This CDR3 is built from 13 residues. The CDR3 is CSVRQGAGYEQYF. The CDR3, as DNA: TGCAGCGTTCGACAGGGGGCGGGGTACGAGCAGTACTTC.

The CDR3 protein is CSVLGNTEAFF. The CDR3, as DNA: TGCAGCGTTTTGGGGAACACTGAAGCTTTCTTT. The V and J genes are TRBV29-1 and TRBJ1-1; D unresolved. The germline gives CDR1 SQVTM, CDR2 ANQGSEA. Trimming left V 5 bases short and J 1 base short, with 5 bases between. The CDR3 length is 11 residues.

The CDR3 nucleotides read TGTGCCAGCAGCATAACCGGGAGTTACTACGAGCAGTACTTC. This encodes CASSITGSYYEQYF. The chain combines TRBV7-9 with TRBJ2-7; maybe TRBD2 (6 bases). The germline gives CDR1 SEHNR, CDR2 FQNEAQ (reference sequence). This CDR3 is built from 14 residues. Trimming left V 5 bases short and J 3 bases short, with 14 bases between.

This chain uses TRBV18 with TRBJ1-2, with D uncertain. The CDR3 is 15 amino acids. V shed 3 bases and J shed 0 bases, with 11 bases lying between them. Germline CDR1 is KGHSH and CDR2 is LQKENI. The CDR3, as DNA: TGTGCCAGCTCACCCCCTTTGACATCTAACTATGGCTACACCTTC. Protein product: CASSPPLTSNYGYTF.

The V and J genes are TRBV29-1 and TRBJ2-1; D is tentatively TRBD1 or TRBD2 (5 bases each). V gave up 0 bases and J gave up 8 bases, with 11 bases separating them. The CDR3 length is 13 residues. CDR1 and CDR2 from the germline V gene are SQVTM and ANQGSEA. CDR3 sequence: CSVEDGGYYEQFF. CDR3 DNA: TGCAGCGTTGAAGATGGGGGTTACTATGAGCAGTTCTTC.

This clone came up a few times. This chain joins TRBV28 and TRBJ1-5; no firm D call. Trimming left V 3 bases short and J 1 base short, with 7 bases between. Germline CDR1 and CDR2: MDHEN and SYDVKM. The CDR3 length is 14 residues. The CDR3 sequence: CASSLAGSNQPQHF. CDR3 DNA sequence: TGTGCCAGCAGTTTGGCAGGAAGCAATCAGCCCCAGCATTTT.

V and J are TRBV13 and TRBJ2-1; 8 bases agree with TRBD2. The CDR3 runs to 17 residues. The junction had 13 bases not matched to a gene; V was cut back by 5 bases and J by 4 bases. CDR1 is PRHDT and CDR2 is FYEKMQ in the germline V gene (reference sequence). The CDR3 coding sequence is TGTGCCAGCAGCCTGGTCCAGCGGGAGAGCGAGTACAATGAGCAGTTCTTC. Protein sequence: CASSLVQRESEYNEQFF.

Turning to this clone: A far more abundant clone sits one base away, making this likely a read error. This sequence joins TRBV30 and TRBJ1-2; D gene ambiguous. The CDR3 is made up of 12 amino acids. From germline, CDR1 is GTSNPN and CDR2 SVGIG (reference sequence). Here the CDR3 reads CAWRAWDGFLSF. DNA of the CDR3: TGTGCCTGGAGGGCCTGGGATGGGTTTCTTTCCTTC.

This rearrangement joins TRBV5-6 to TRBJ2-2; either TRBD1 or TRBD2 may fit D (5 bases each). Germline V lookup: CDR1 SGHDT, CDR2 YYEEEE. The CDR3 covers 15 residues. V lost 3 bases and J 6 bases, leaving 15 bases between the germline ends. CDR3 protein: CASSSRFGGPGELFF. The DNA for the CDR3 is TGTGCCAGCAGCTCGAGGTTTGGGGGTCCCGGGGAGCTGTTTTTT.

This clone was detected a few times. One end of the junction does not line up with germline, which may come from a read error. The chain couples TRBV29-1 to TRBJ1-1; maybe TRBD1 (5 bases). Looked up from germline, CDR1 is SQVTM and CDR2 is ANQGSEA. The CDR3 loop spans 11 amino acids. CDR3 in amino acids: CSVVDKSRIYF. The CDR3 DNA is TGCAGCGTGGTGGACAAGTCTAGAATTTACTTT.

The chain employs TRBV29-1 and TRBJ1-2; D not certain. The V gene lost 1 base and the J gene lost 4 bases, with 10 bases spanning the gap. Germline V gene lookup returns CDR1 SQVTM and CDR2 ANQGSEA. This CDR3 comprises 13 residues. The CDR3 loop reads CSVEGGRSYGYTF. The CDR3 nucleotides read TGCAGCGTTGAAGGCGGGAGATCCTATGGCTACACCTTC.

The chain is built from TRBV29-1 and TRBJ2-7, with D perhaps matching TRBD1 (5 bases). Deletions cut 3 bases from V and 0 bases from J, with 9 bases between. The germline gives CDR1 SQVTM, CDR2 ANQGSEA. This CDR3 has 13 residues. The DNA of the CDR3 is TGCAGCGTTGAGGACACGAACTCCTACGAGCAGTACTTC. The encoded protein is CSVEDTNSYEQYF.

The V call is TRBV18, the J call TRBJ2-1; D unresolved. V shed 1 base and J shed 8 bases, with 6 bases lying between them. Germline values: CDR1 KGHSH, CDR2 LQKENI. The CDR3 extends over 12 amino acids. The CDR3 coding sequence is TGTGCCAGCTCACCACTGGACGATGAGCAGTTCTTC. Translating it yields CASSPLDDEQFF.

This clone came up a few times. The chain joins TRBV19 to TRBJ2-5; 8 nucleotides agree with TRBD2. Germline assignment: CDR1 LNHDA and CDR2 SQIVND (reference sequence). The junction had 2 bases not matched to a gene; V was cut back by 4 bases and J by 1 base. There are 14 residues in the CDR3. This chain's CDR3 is CASSTGLAQETQYF. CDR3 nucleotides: TGTGCCAGTAGTACAGGACTAGCCCAAGAGACCCAGTACTTC.

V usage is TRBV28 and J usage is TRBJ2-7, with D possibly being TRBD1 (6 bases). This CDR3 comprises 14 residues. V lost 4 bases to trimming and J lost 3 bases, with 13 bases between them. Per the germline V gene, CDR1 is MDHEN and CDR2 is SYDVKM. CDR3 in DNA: TGTGCCAGCAGTTCCAGGGGAGAAGGCTACGAGCAGTACTTC. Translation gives CASSSRGEGYEQYF. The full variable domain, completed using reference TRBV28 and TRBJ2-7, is DVKVTQSSRYLVKRTGEKVFLECVQDMDHENMFWYRQDPGLGLRLIYFSYDVKMKEKGDIPEGYSVSREKKERFSLILESASTNQTSMYLCASSSRGEGYEQYFGPGTRLTVT.

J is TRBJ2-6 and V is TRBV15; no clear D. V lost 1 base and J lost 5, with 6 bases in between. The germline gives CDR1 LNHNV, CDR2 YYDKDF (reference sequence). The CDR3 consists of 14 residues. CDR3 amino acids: CATSRGTRANVLTF. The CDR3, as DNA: TGTGCCACCAGCAGAGGAACACGGGCCAACGTCCTGACTTTC.

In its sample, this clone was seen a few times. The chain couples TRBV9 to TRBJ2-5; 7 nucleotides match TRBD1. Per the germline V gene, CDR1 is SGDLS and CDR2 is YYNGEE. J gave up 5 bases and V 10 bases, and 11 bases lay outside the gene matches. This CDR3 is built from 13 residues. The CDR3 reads CASRGRGSETQYF. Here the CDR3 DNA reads TGTGCCTCCCGAGGCAGGGGGAGTGAGACCCAGTACTTC.

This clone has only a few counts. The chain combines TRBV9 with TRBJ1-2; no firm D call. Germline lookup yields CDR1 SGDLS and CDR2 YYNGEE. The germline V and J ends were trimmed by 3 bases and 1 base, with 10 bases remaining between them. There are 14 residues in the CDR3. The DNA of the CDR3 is TGTGCCAGCAGCGAAGGCCTGGGTAACTATGGCTACACCTTC. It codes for CASSEGLGNYGYTF.

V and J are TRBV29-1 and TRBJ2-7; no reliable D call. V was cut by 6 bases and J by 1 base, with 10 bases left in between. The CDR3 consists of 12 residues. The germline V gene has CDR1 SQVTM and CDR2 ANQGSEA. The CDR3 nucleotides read TGCAGCGTGCTGGTGGAATCCTACGAGCAGTACTTC. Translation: CSVLVESYEQYF.

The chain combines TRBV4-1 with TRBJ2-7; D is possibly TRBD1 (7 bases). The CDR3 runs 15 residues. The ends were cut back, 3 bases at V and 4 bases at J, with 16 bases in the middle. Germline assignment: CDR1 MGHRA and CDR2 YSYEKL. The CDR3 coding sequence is TGCGCCAGCAGCCACGGAGGGGGACAGAAATACGAGCAGTACTTC. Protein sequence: CASSHGGGQKYEQYF.

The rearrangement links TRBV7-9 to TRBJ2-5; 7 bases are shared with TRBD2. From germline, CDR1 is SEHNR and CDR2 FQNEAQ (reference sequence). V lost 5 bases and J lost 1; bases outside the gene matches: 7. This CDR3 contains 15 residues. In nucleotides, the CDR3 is TGTGCCAGCAGCCGTGTGGCGGGAGTCCAAGAGACCCAGTACTTC. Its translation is CASSRVAGVQETQYF. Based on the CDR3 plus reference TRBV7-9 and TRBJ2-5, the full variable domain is DTGVSQNPRHKITKRGQNVTFRCDPISEHNRLYWYRQTLGQGPEFLTYFQNEAQLEKSRLLSDRFSAERPKGSFSTLEIQRTEQGDSAMYLCASSRVAGVQETQYFGPGTRLLVL.

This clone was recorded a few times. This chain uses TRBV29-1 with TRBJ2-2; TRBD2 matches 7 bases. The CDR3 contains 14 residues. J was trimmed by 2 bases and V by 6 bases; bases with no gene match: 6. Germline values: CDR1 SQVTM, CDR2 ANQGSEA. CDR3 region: CSVPGLLNTGELFF. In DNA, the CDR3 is TGCAGCGTACCGGGACTACTTAACACCGGGGAGCTGTTTTTT.

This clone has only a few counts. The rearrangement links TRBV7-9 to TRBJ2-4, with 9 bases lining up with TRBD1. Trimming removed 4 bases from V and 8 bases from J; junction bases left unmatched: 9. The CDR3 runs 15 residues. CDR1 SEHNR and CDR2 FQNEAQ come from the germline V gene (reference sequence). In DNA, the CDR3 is TGTGCCAGCAGCTCGGCCCCGGACAGGGGATACATTCAGTACTTC. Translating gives CASSSAPDRGYIQYF.

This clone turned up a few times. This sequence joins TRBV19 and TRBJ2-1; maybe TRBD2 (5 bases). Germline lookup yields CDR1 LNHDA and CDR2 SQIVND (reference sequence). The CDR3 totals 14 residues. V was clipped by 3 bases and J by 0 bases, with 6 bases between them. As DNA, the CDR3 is TGTGCCAGTAGTATGGGGAGCTCCTACAATGAGCAGTTCTTC. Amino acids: CASSMGSSYNEQFF.

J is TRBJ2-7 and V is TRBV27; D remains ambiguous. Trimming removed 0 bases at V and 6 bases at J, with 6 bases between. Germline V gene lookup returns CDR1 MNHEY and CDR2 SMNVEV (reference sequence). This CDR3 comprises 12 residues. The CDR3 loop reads CASSLSTGEQYF. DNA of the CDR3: TGTGCCAGCAGTTTATCTACGGGCGAGCAGTACTTC.

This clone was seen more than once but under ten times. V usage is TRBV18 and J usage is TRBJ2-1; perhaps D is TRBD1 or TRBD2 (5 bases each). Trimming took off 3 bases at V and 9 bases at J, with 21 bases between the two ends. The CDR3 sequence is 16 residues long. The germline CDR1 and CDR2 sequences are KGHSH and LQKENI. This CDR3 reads CASSPRPGRDPIEQFF. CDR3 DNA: TGTGCCAGCTCACCGCGTCCGGGACGAGATCCAATTGAGCAGTTCTTC.